Below are 24 T cell receptor beta chains sequenced from a single sample in a study of human T cells and chemical hapten exposure. TCRdb called the RACE reads again in MiXCR, with one record for every CDR3 protein. The profile shows tens of thousands of distinct CDR3 sequences, around 15% of them singletons. The sample's time point: pre-sensitization, week 0. Regarding treatment: therapeutic diphenylcyclopropenone sensitization with weekly scalp DPC. Sequencing was performed on whole blood, taken in connection with sensitization to the hapten diphenylcyclopropenone (DPC). The source is a woman between 45 and 60 years old with alopecia areata. Some clones in this sample may be carry-over from other donors' samples.

The rearrangement links TRBV5-1 to TRBJ2-1; 10 bases line up with TRBD2. From germline, CDR1 is SGHRS and CDR2 YFSETQ. The CDR3 length is 16 residues. J was trimmed by 7 bases and V by 4 bases; bases with no gene match: 11. For the CDR3, the DNA is TGCGCCAGCAGCGTGACAGCGGGAGGGTTTTGGAATGAGCAGTTCTTC. This encodes CASSVTAGGFWNEQFF.

Ten or more counts support this clonotype. J is TRBJ2-3 and V is TRBV29-1, with no clear D. V lost 3 bases to trimming and J lost 0 bases, with 16 bases between them. The germline V gene has CDR1 SQVTM and CDR2 ANQGSEA. There are 16 residues in the CDR3. CDR3 DNA: TGCAGCGTTGATTCTTTGAGTGAAGCTAGCACAGATACGCAGTATTTT. It specifies CSVDSLSEASTDTQYF.

Many counts were recorded for this clonotype. V gene TRBV20-1 combines with J gene TRBJ2-5, with unresolved D. The germline gives CDR1 DFQATT, CDR2 SNEGSKA (reference sequence). Trimming removed 6 bases at V and 5 bases at J, with 16 bases between. This CDR3 has 13 residues. CDR3 DNA sequence: TGCAGTGCCGCGCAGACCCCGAAGGAGACCCAGTACTTC. Protein sequence: CSAAQTPKETQYF.

This sequence joins TRBV11-3 and TRBJ2-3, with 14 bases that match TRBD2. The CDR3 covers 15 residues. The germline gives CDR1 SGHNT, CDR2 YENEEA. V dropped 5 bases and J dropped 6; count of bases not matched to a gene: 4. The CDR3 region has the DNA TGTGCCAGCAGCCCGGGACTAGCGGGAGTGGATACGCAGTATTTT. Translated, it gives CASSPGLAGVDTQYF. Full variable domain (rest looked up from reference TRBV11-3 and TRBJ2-3): EAGVVQSPRYKIIEKKQPVAFWCNPISGHNTLYWYLQNLGQGPELLIRYENEEAVDDSQLPKDRFSAERLKGVDSTLKIQPAELGDSAVYLCASSPGLAGVDTQYFGPGTRLTVL.

The chain recombines TRBV20-1 with TRBJ2-3, with D possibly being TRBD1 (5 bases). Trimming took off 7 bases at V and 4 bases at J, with 9 bases between the two ends. This CDR3 is 11 amino acids long. The germline gives CDR1 DFQATT, CDR2 SNEGSKA (reference sequence). The CDR3 spells CSGQSADTQYF. In DNA, the CDR3 is TGCAGTGGACAGAGCGCAGATACGCAGTATTTT.

This clonotype occurred many times. The genes are TRBV5-1 and TRBJ1-2; 8 nucleotides match TRBD1. CDR3 length equals 14 residues. The germline V gene encodes CDR1 SGHRS and CDR2 YFSETQ. J gave up 6 bases and V 4 bases, and 8 bases lay outside the gene matches. The CDR3 nucleotides are TGCGCCAGCAGCCAACGGACAGGGAGCGATGGCTACACCTTC. As protein: CASSQRTGSDGYTF.

This clonotype was recorded a few times. The chain links TRBV27 to TRBJ2-1, with D unresolved. Trimming cost V 6 bases and J 4 bases, with 13 bases left between them. The CDR3 is 14 residues long. Germline V gene sequence: CDR1 MNHEY, CDR2 SMNVEV (reference sequence). CDR3 residues: CASSFQNLYNEQFF. As DNA, the CDR3 is TGTGCCAGCAGCTTCCAGAATCTGTACAATGAGCAGTTCTTC.

The chain combines TRBV28 with TRBJ1-6, with D maybe TRBD1 (5 bases). CDR3 length: 16 amino acids. The germline V gene encodes CDR1 MDHEN and CDR2 SYDVKM. Trimming removed 1 base from V and 7 bases from J, with 14 bases in between. CDR3 DNA: TGTGCCAGCAGTTTATTAGTTGGTGGGGACAATTCACCCCTCCACTTT. Amino acids: CASSLLVGGDNSPLHF.

This clonotype was observed a few times. The CDR3: CASSTGFAEAFF. The CDR3 bases are TGTGCCAGCAGTACAGGGTTTGCTGAAGCTTTCTTT. The gene calls are TRBV6-2 or TRBV6-3 and TRBJ1-1; TRBD1 might be the D (6 bases). The germline V and J ends were trimmed by 5 bases and 6 bases, with 10 bases remaining between them. Germline CDR1 reads MNHEY; CDR2 reads SVGEGT. The CDR3 length is 12 residues.

This clonotype has a count of ten or more. The chain couples TRBV2 to TRBJ2-1, with 10 bases identical to TRBD1. CDR3 length: 15 residues. The ends lost 8 bases at V and 13 bases at J; junction bases unmatched: 17. The germline V gene has CDR1 SNHLY and CDR2 FYNNEI. The CDR3, as DNA: TGTGCCAGCTTTCGTCAGAGGACAGGGGGGTTTTATCAGTTCTTC. It encodes CASFRQRTGGFYQFF.

In this sample, this clonotype turned up a few times. The chain links TRBV7-9 to TRBJ1-2; 9 bases fit TRBD1. V was clipped by 4 bases and J by 8 bases; unmatched bases: 20. This CDR3 is built from 18 residues. Germline CDR1 is SEHNR and CDR2 is FQNEAQ (reference sequence). CDR3 DNA sequence: TGTGCCAGCAGCTCACCGGGACAGGGTTTTCCTCAGATTTGGGGCTACACCTTC. This sequence encodes CASSSPGQGFPQIWGYTF.

The chain links TRBV12-3 or TRBV12-4 to TRBJ2-3; 8 bases are shared with TRBD2. This CDR3 has 15 amino acids. Germline trimming cut 6 bases from V and 5 bases from J; bases unmatched to any gene: 10. CDR3 DNA sequence: TGTGCCAGCAGCAAACTAGCGGATAACGGAGATACGCAGTATTTT. Translating gives CASSKLADNGDTQYF.

This clonotype was detected many times. The chain combines TRBV7-8 with TRBJ1-1; tentative D call: TRBD1 (6 bases). V lost 4 bases, J lost 5 bases, and 17 bases lay in between. This CDR3 has 15 amino acids. Germline values: CDR1 SGHVS, CDR2 FQNEAQ. This CDR3 reads CASSSPRGARTEAFF. The CDR3 DNA sequence: TGTGCCAGCAGCTCCCCGCGGGGGGCGAGGACTGAAGCTTTCTTT.

This clonotype turned up a few times. The chain joins TRBV28 to TRBJ2-3; D remains ambiguous. Trimming pared 2 bases from V and 7 bases from J, leaving 7 bases between. This CDR3 comprises 12 residues. Germline CDR1 and CDR2: MDHEN and SYDVKM. Here the CDR3 DNA reads TGTGCCAGCAGTTTAAGCGTGAATACGCAGTATTTT. Encoded protein: CASSLSVNTQYF.

J is TRBJ1-1 and V is TRBV10-3; a possible D gene is TRBD1 (5 bases). The CDR3 spans 12 residues. Between the trimmed V and J ends, which lost 10 bases and 1 base, there was a span of 10 bases. The germline gives CDR1 ENHRY, CDR2 SYGVKD. The CDR3 nucleotides read TGTGCCACCGCCACAGGGAACACTGAAGCTTTCTTT. This encodes CATATGNTEAFF.

This clonotype showed up just a few times. The genes are TRBV5-1 and TRBJ1-3, with D maybe TRBD1 (5 bases). Germline CDR1 SGHRS, CDR2 YFSETQ. CDR3 size: 14 residues. V was trimmed by 7 bases and J by 0 bases, leaving 11 bases between them. CDR3 region: CASQSGASGNTIYF. The CDR3 nucleotides are TGCGCCAGCCAGAGCGGGGCCTCTGGAAACACCATATATTTT.

This clonotype has just a few counts. V and J are TRBV20-1 and TRBJ2-7, with TRBD2 matching over 8 bases. The V segment lost 0 bases and the J segment 3 bases; nucleotides outside the gene matches: 7. CDR1 is DFQATT and CDR2 is SNEGSKA in the germline V gene (reference sequence). This CDR3 spans 15 amino acids. Here the CDR3 reads CSARDGTGGHYEQYF. CDR3 in DNA: TGCAGTGCTAGAGATGGCACGGGAGGGCACTACGAGCAGTACTTC.

This clonotype was seen ten or more times. This chain uses TRBV11-2 with TRBJ2-1; D call uncertain. Germline CDR1 is SGHAT and CDR2 is FQNNGV. The CDR3 sequence is 13 residues long. Trimming removed 6 bases from V and 8 bases from J, with 14 bases in between. The CDR3 here is CASRTLGYHEQFF. The DNA for the CDR3 is TGTGCCAGCAGGACTCTGGGGTACCATGAGCAGTTCTTC. Variable domain in full (rest from reference TRBV11-2 and TRBJ2-1): EAGVAQSPRYKIIEKRQSVAFWCNPISGHATLYWYQQILGQGPKLLIQFQNNGVVDDSQLPKDRFSAERLKGVDSTLKIQPAKLEDSAVYLCASRTLGYHEQFFGPGTRLTVL.

This clonotype was counted at least ten times. The chain recombines TRBV7-6 with TRBJ2-1; D not certain. V lost 1 base and J 2 bases, leaving 9 bases between the germline ends. Germline CDR1 SGHVS, CDR2 FNYEAQ. This CDR3 is 15 amino acids long. The CDR3 protein is CASSLVGHPYNEQFF. DNA of the CDR3: TGTGCCAGCAGCTTAGTAGGGCACCCCTACAATGAGCAGTTCTTC. Combining the CDR3 with reference TRBV7-6 and TRBJ2-1 gives the whole variable domain GAGVSQSPRYKVTKRGQDVALRCDPISGHVSLYWYRQALGQGPEFLTYFNYEAQQDKSGLPNDRFSAERPEGSISTLTIQRTEQRDSAMYRCASSLVGHPYNEQFFGPGTRLTVL.

This clonotype has only a few counts. This chain connects TRBV3-1 to TRBJ1-1, with D possibly being TRBD1 (6 bases). Germline values: CDR1 LGHDT, CDR2 YNNKEL (reference sequence). Trimming took off 4 bases at V and 5 bases at J, with 14 bases between the two ends. The CDR3 has 14 residues. The CDR3 DNA sequence: TGTGCCAGCAGCCTCTCGGGGGCGGGAACTGAAGCTTTCTTT. This codes for CASSLSGAGTEAFF.

This clonotype has only a few counts. This chain uses TRBV7-2 with TRBJ1-3; no reliable D call. V lost 4 bases and J 9 bases, leaving 10 bases between the germline ends. This CDR3 is built from 12 residues. Germline V CDR1 and CDR2: SGHTA, FQGNSA. Written as DNA, the CDR3 is TGTGCCAGCAGCTCACCACCGGGCACCATATATTTT. Residues: CASSSPPGTIYF.

The chain has TRBV28 and TRBJ2-7, with D possibly matching TRBD2 (5 bases). Per the germline V gene, CDR1 is MDHEN and CDR2 is SYDVKM. With 3 bases removed from V and 2 bases from J, the gap between germline ends came to 11 bases. There are 14 residues in the CDR3. The CDR3 region has the DNA TGTGCCAGCAGTTTTCCCCGGGATCCCTACGAGCAGTACTTC. Protein sequence: CASSFPRDPYEQYF.

V gene TRBV2 combines with J gene TRBJ1-3; D gene uncertain. The CDR3 sequence is 13 residues long. CDR1 and CDR2 (germline): SNHLY, FYNNEI. V lost 4 bases, J lost 5 bases, and 9 bases lay in between. The CDR3 DNA follows: TGTGCCAGCAGTGGGGTCCTAAGAAACACCATATATTTT. This sequence encodes CASSGVLRNTIYF.

At least ten counts were recorded for this clonotype. The chain employs TRBV6-5 and TRBJ2-1; TRBD1 matches 11 bases. The ends lost 2 bases at V and 8 bases at J; junction bases unmatched: 5. The CDR3 covers 15 residues. Germline values: CDR1 MNHEY, CDR2 SVGAGI. The CDR3 DNA reads TGTGCCAGCAGTTACCGGGGACAGGGGGTCTATGAGCAGTTCTTC. Encoded protein: CASSYRGQGVYEQFF.